The 15 T cell receptor beta chains below all came from one sample that was sequenced in a study of OX40 agonist ivuxolimab in advanced cancers. The protocol used for the library was the immunoSEQ multiplex PCR assay. What TCRdb holds here is the immuneACCESS table cut down to in-frame rearrangements. Part of the clones is not present; checked against another copy, under half of the missing clones reflect an unresolved V gene, and the others are unexplained. For this sample the table gives tens of thousands of clones, of which 70% to 90% were detected only once. Under 1.5% of the sample is taken by the ten largest. The starting material was CD4+ or CD8+ T cells sorted from blood, obtained in a trial of the OX40 agonist ivuxolimab. All receptors derive from an adult with an advanced solid tumor such as melanoma, head and neck, liver or kidney cancer.

The chain links TRBV5-4 to TRBJ1-6; unclear D gene. The V end lost 5 bases, the J end lost 0 bases, and 9 bases lay between the germline ends. This CDR3 comprises 15 residues. The germline CDR1 and CDR2 sequences are SGHNT and YYREEE (reference sequence). CDR3 sequence (DNA): TGTGCCAGCAGTGACCTCAGCTCCTATAATTCACCCCTCCACTTT. Amino acids: CASSDLSSYNSPLHF. The whole variable domain, remainder taken from reference TRBV5-4 and TRBJ1-6, is ETGVTQSPTHLIKTRGQQVTLRCSSQSGHNTVSWYQQALGQGPQFIFQYYREEENGRGNFPPRFSGLQFPNYSSELNVNALELDDSALYLCASSDLSSYNSPLHFGNGTRLTVT.

The chain employs TRBV27 and TRBJ1-1; D possibly corresponds to TRBD1 (5 bases). With 2 bases removed from V and 0 bases from J, the gap between germline ends came to 13 bases. From germline, CDR1 is MNHEY and CDR2 SMNVEV (reference sequence). This CDR3 contains 16 residues. CDR3 in amino acids: CASSLLRVALNTEAFF. CDR3 nucleotides: TGTGCCAGCAGTTTACTCAGGGTGGCGTTGAACACTGAAGCTTTCTTT.

By sample fraction, this clone is medium-sized. The chain carries TRBV27 and TRBJ1-1; D gene ambiguous. The V gene's germline CDR1 is MNHEY and CDR2 SMNVEV (reference sequence). The CDR3 totals 10 residues. Trimming cost V 2 bases and J 5 bases, with 0 bases left between them. CDR3 protein: CASSLTEAFF. The CDR3 nucleotides are TGTGCCAGCAGTTTAACTGAAGCTTTCTTT.

The rearrangement uses TRBV28 and TRBJ2-3; tentative D call: TRBD1 (5 bases). The V end was cut by 5 bases, the J end by 12 bases, with 15 bases between. This CDR3 contains 12 residues. Germline V gene lookup returns CDR1 MDHEN and CDR2 SYDVKM. In nucleotides, the CDR3 is TGTGCCAGCAGTCTATTGTCAGGGTTACAGTATTTT. Translating gives CASSLLSGLQYF. Looking up the rest from reference TRBV28 and TRBJ2-3 gives the full variable domain: DVKVTQSSRYLVKRTGEKVFLECVQDMDHENMFWYRQDPGLGLRLIYFSYDVKMKEKGDIPEGYSVSREKKERFSLILESASTNQTSMYLCASSLLSGLQYFGPGTRLTVL.

The J gene is TRBJ2-7, the V gene TRBV2; TRBD1 is a possible D gene (6 bases). Germline-derived CDR1 and CDR2 are SNHLY and FYNNEI. V was shortened by 5 bases and J by 3 bases, with 8 bases between the two germline ends. The CDR3 extends over 12 amino acids. The DNA of the CDR3 is TGTGCCAGCAGTACCAGGGGCTACGAGCAGTACTTC. It encodes CASSTRGYEQYF.

This rearrangement joins TRBV18 to TRBJ2-2, with D maybe TRBD1 (6 bases). The V gene's germline CDR1 is KGHSH and CDR2 LQKENI. The CDR3 is made up of 16 amino acids. The V gene lost 2 bases and the J gene lost 0 bases, with 10 bases spanning the gap. The CDR3 loop is CASSPSQGTNTGELFF. DNA of the CDR3: TGTGCCAGCTCACCATCGCAGGGGACGAACACCGGGGAGCTGTTTTTT.

The chain links TRBV6-6 to TRBJ1-1, with 9 bases identical to TRBD1. The V gene's germline CDR1 is MNHNY and CDR2 SVGAGI (reference sequence). The CDR3 extends over 13 amino acids. The V segment lost 6 bases and the J segment 7 bases; nucleotides outside the gene matches: 6. CDR3 amino acids: CASSRWTGDEAFF. In DNA form, the CDR3 reads TGTGCCAGCAGCAGATGGACAGGGGATGAAGCTTTCTTT.

This clone was seen a handful of times. The chain employs TRBV6-6 and TRBJ1-6; 9 bases line up with TRBD1. The CDR3 loop spans 13 amino acids. The V gene end was trimmed by 5 bases and the J gene end by 8 bases; junction bases not matched to a gene: 1. The germline V gene has CDR1 MNHNY and CDR2 SVGAGI (reference sequence). CDR3 nucleotides: TGTGCCAGCAGTCGGGACAGGGATTCACCCCTCCACTTT. This translates into CASSRDRDSPLHF.

This clone is a singleton in its sample. This rearrangement joins TRBV5-8 to TRBJ1-5, with 9 bases fitting TRBD1. Germline CDR1 and CDR2: SGHTS and YDEGEE. The CDR3 covers 14 residues. With V trimmed by 0 bases and J by 7 bases, 2 bases remained unmatched. For the CDR3, the DNA is TGTGCCAGCAGCTTGGGGACAGGGGAACAGCCCCAGCATTTT. The encoded protein is CASSLGTGEQPQHF. The full variable domain, its missing parts supplied by reference TRBV5-8 and TRBJ1-5, is EAGVTQSPTHLIKTRGQQATLRCSPISGHTSVYWYQQALGLGLQFLLWYDEGEERNRGNFPPRFSGRQFPNYSSELNVNALELEDSALYLCASSLGTGEQPQHFGDGTRLSIL.

J is TRBJ2-2 and V is TRBV6-1; unclear D gene. The CDR3 has 15 amino acids. Trimming removed 0 bases at V and 5 bases at J, with 10 bases between. CDR1 and CDR2 (germline): MNHNS, SASEGT. The CDR3 sequence is CASSEAGVGTGELFF. The DNA of the CDR3 is TGTGCCAGCAGTGAAGCTGGGGTTGGGACCGGGGAGCTGTTTTTT.

Regarding this clone: Germline and junction disagree at one end, which may indicate a read error. The chain carries TRBV11-2 and TRBJ2-2; D perhaps matches TRBD1 (5 bases). Germline V CDR1 and CDR2: SGHAT, FQNNGV. The CDR3 totals 15 residues. This CDR3 reads CAGSLDSPNTGELFF. In DNA, the CDR3 is TGTGCCGGCAGCCTCGACAGCCCGAACACCGGGGAGCTGTTTTTT.

V is TRBV2 and J is TRBJ2-1; D is perhaps TRBD2 (5 bases). The V gene's germline CDR1 is SNHLY and CDR2 FYNNEI. The CDR3 extends over 11 amino acids. V lost 6 bases and J 7 bases, leaving 7 bases between the germline ends. In DNA form, the CDR3 reads TGTGCCAGCAGGGAGGCGAATGAGCAGTTCTTC. Amino acids: CASREANEQFF.

The chain couples TRBV20-1 to TRBJ2-1; TRBD1 might be the D (6 bases). V lost 6 bases and J 10 bases, leaving 13 bases between the germline ends. The CDR3 covers 11 residues. The germline V gene encodes CDR1 DFQATT and CDR2 SNEGSKA (reference sequence). The CDR3 coding sequence is TGCAGTGCACGGACAGACGGGGAGCAGTTCTTC. Its protein product is CSARTDGEQFF.

The chain has TRBV4-1 and TRBJ2-2; D is possibly TRBD2 (5 bases). Trimming took 3 bases from V and 3 from J, leaving 11 bases between them. Germline lookup yields CDR1 MGHRA and CDR2 YSYEKL. The CDR3 covers 15 residues. This CDR3 is CASSQSGRDTGELFF. DNA for the CDR3: TGCGCCAGCAGCCAGAGCGGAAGGGACACCGGGGAGCTGTTTTTT.

V is TRBV4-1 and J is TRBJ2-1; 11 positions agree with TRBD2. CDR3 length: 18 amino acids. V gave up 3 bases and J gave up 3 bases; unmatched junction bases: 10. Germline lookup yields CDR1 MGHRA and CDR2 YSYEKL. CDR3 bases: TGCGCCAGCAGCCAGGGCATTAGCGGGGGGGCCGGCTACAATGAGCAGTTCTTC. Its protein is CASSQGISGGAGYNEQFF.